This TCR beta chain was sequenced during a study of T cells in Graves' hyperthyroidism and ophthalmopathy. Study in general: Before any treatment, at initial diagnosis, peripheral blood was collected. Overall study findings and caveats: Most thyroid clonotypes expanded above 0.001 were also detected in blood.

The source material, RNA transcripts, was used to amplify TCR beta CDR3 regions. The TCR CDR3 first-round RT-PCR relied on the HTBI primer set. Using its own MiXCR run on the multiplex PCR reads, TCRdb lists one record per CDR3 protein. The sample yields over 500,000 distinct CDR3 sequences, about 15% seen once. This clonotype was observed at least ten times. Its antigen is unidentified. The sequenced material came from blood. This sequence originates from a woman in her twenties or thirties with Graves' ophthalmopathy.

The CDR3 DNA reads as TGTGCCAGCAGCTTAGTTGTGACAGGGGACTACGAGCAGTACTTC. Protein product: CASSLVVTGDYEQYF. This sequence joins TRBV7-8 and TRBJ2-7; 8 nucleotides agree with TRBD1. The CDR3 length is 15 residues. CDR1 and CDR2 from the germline V gene are SGHVS and FQNEAQ. V was pared by 1 base and J by 3 bases, with 5 bases of the junction left unmatched.